Shown below are 14 T cell receptor beta chains from a single sample sequenced in a study of regulatory T cells in long-lasting Graves disease. To make TCR beta libraries, researchers used iRepertoire HTBI primers and Arm-PCR of CDR3 regions. TCRdb reprocessed the multiplex PCR reads with MiXCR, giving one entry per CDR3 protein. The table includes almost 350,000 distinct CDR3 sequences, around 20% detected once. This sample's time point: persistent/refractory GD, antithyroid drugs over 5 years with positive TRAb. The authors made the TCR library using RNA they extracted from PBMCs. Specimen: peripheral blood mononuclear cells (PBMCs), collected when the disease was refractory, from a patient treated with antithyroid drugs. These receptors originate from a female donor with Graves disease.

The chain uses TRBV20-1 and TRBJ2-7; possibly TRBD1 or TRBD2 for D (5 bases each). Trimming removed 6 bases from V and 1 base from J, with 16 bases in between. This CDR3 is built from 14 residues. From germline, CDR1 is DFQATT and CDR2 SNEGSKA (reference sequence). In DNA form, the CDR3 reads TGCAGTGCGCACCGGGACGGTAGGTCCTACGAGCAGTACTTC. This encodes CSAHRDGRSYEQYF.

The chain recombines TRBV20-1 with TRBJ1-6; 9 bases match TRBD1. V shed 3 bases and J 6 bases; nucleotides not matched to a gene: 3. This CDR3 region has 14 residues. Per germline, CDR1 DFQATT and CDR2 SNEGSKA (reference sequence). The CDR3 DNA reads as TGCAGTGCTAGGAAGACAGGGGGTAATTCACCCCTCCACTTT. This sequence encodes CSARKTGGNSPLHF.

This clonotype came up a few times. The V gene is TRBV4-1, the J gene TRBJ2-5; D not resolved. V was clipped by 2 bases and J by 5 bases, with 12 bases between them. This CDR3 has 14 amino acids. The germline gives CDR1 MGHRA, CDR2 YSYEKL. The CDR3 DNA follows: TGCGCCAGCAGCCAATCGTTGTCCGGGGAGACCCAGTACTTC. It translates to CASSQSLSGETQYF.

In this sample, this clonotype turned up many times. The chain has TRBV14 and TRBJ1-6; perhaps TRBD1 as D (5 bases). The CDR3 is 17 amino acids. CDR1 and CDR2 from the germline V gene are SGHDN and FVKESK. V was cut by 1 base and J by 5 bases, with 15 bases left in between. The CDR3 sequence is CASSQVGPRRNNSPLHF. CDR3 nucleotide sequence: TGTGCCAGCAGCCAAGTGGGACCCAGAAGGAATAATTCACCCCTCCACTTT.

This clonotype was seen ten or more times. The CDR3, as DNA: TGTGCCAGCAGCTTAAAATATGGTGGTGAAGCTTTCTTT. It is translated as CASSLKYGGEAFF. V and J are TRBV5-6 and TRBJ1-1; D uncertain. Trimming stripped 2 bases from V and 7 bases from J, with 12 bases between. There are 13 residues in the CDR3. Germline values: CDR1 SGHDT, CDR2 YYEEEE.

This clonotype was seen a handful of times. The chain links TRBV6-2 or TRBV6-3 to TRBJ1-6; possible D gene TRBD1, 5 bases. The germline gives CDR1 MNHEY, CDR2 SVGEGT. Deletions cut 7 bases from V and 0 bases from J, with 16 bases between. The CDR3 has 17 residues. CDR3 protein: CASMEWDSSSYNSPLHF. The CDR3 DNA sequence: TGTGCCAGCATGGAGTGGGACTCAAGCTCCTATAATTCACCCCTCCACTTT.

Of note for this clonotype: A far larger clone is one nucleotide away, so this likely arose from a read error. This chain joins TRBV14 and TRBJ2-7; a possible D gene is TRBD1 (6 bases). The CDR3 consists of 17 residues. Germline V CDR1 and CDR2: SGHDN, FVKESK. In nucleotides, the CDR3 is TGTGCCAGCAGTGAAATATTCGGTTCAGGGGACGGCTACGAGCAGTGCTTC. The encoded protein is CASSEIFGSGDGYEQCF.

The V gene is TRBV18, the J gene TRBJ2-3; 7 nucleotides align to TRBD1. The germline V gene encodes CDR1 KGHSH and CDR2 LQKENI. V lost 3 bases, J lost 4 bases, and 7 bases stayed unmatched. The CDR3 contains 15 residues. CDR3 protein: CASSPRTGSADTQYF. CDR3 sequence (DNA): TGTGCCAGCTCACCCCGGACAGGTTCCGCAGATACGCAGTATTTT.

This clonotype occurred many times. The rearrangement uses TRBV28 and TRBJ2-7, with D perhaps matching TRBD1 or TRBD2 (5 bases each). V was clipped by 8 bases and J by 0 bases, with 20 bases between them. Germline CDR1 reads MDHEN; CDR2 reads SYDVKM. The CDR3 runs to 16 residues. The CDR3 is CASLTPRAGSSYEQYF. CDR3 DNA sequence: TGTGCCAGCTTGACTCCGAGGGCAGGGAGCTCCTACGAGCAGTACTTC. Full variable domain (missing parts from reference TRBV28 and TRBJ2-7): DVKVTQSSRYLVKRTGEKVFLECVQDMDHENMFWYRQDPGLGLRLIYFSYDVKMKEKGDIPEGYSVSREKKERFSLILESASTNQTSMYLCASLTPRAGSSYEQYFGPGTRLTVT.

There are many counts of this clonotype. This chain joins TRBV6-1 and TRBJ1-1; D remains ambiguous. The CDR3 runs 16 residues. The V end was cut by 0 bases, the J end by 1 base, with 12 bases between. The germline V gene encodes CDR1 MNHNS and CDR2 SASEGT. CDR3: CASSEAPIYQNTEAFF. CDR3 nucleotides: TGTGCCAGCAGTGAAGCGCCCATCTACCAGAACACTGAAGCTTTCTTT.

A word on this clonotype: Its ends do not fully match the called genes, so a read error is possible. V is TRBV6-1 and J is TRBJ2-5; TRBD2 is a possible D gene (6 bases). Germline CDR1 reads MNHNS; CDR2 reads SASEGT. The CDR3 loop spans 14 amino acids. The CDR3 spells CASTEARGKETQYF. DNA for the CDR3: TGTGCCAGCACTGAAGCTCGGGGGAAAGAGACCCAGTACTTC.

V usage is TRBV19 and J usage is TRBJ1-2; D ambiguous. Germline CDR1 LNHDA, CDR2 SQIVND (reference sequence). This CDR3 has 12 residues. Trimming shortened V by 3 bases and J by 13 bases, and 15 bases separated the two germline ends. In DNA form, the CDR3 reads TGTGCCAGTAGTATCTTTAAGCTTCCTACCACCTTC. This sequence encodes CASSIFKLPTTF.

In this sample, this clonotype turned up many times. The V and J genes are TRBV3-1 and TRBJ2-5; D possibly matches TRBD1 or TRBD2 (5 bases each). V was clipped by 2 bases and J by 4 bases, with 17 bases between them. This CDR3 has 16 amino acids. From germline, CDR1 is LGHDT and CDR2 YNNKEL (reference sequence). The DNA of the CDR3 is TGTGCCAGCAGCCAATACACGACCCCGAGGGGAGAGACCCAGTACTTC. As protein: CASSQYTTPRGETQYF.

This chain links TRBV5-1 with TRBJ2-5, with D perhaps matching TRBD1 or TRBD2 (7 bases each). In germline, CDR1 is SGHRS, CDR2 YFSETQ. The CDR3 spans 14 residues. V dropped 9 bases and J dropped 3 bases, with 18 bases sitting between them. Here the CDR3 DNA reads TGCGCCACCAGGGGGTCTAGCGGCAAAGAGACCCAGTACTTC. It translates to CATRGSSGKETQYF.